This T cell receptor beta chain was obtained from a study of cytomegalovirus exposure and HLA in healthy donors. It was with 60 Vbeta and 13 Jbeta primers that the PCR ran. Assay: immunoSEQ multiplex PCR; the TCRdb copy retains only in-frame clones and omits some. Counted here are approximately 110,000 clones, around 78% occurring once; the ten biggest clones make up around 1.8%. Concerning this clone itself: Its cognate antigen is unknown.

Germline loops: CDR1 SGDLS, CDR2 YYNGEE. After removal of 2 bases from V and 5 bases from J, the junction contained 3 bases not matched to a gene. CDR3 length: 14 amino acids. Study findings and constraints: The study labeled approximately 150 TCR beta chains cytomegalovirus-associated. A later analysis reported that several of the most significant clusters appeared to be linked to common viral pathogens, among them Epstein-Barr virus.

The genes are TRBV9 and TRBJ2-5; 10 nucleotides agree with TRBD1. The receptor was derived from a middle-aged man in good health and CMV-seronegative. Sequencing was done on a sample of PBMCs. The CDR3 sequence is CASSVRTGGETQYF. The CDR3 region has the DNA TGTGCCAGCAGCGTGAGGACAGGGGGGGAGACCCAGTACTTC.